The text below deals with one TCR beta chain. This entry comes from a study of blood T cell repertoires in COVID-19. Study overall: From T cells, B-cell-depleted T cells, or PBMCs came the material, which was cDNA or gDNA.

In the authors' methods: Estimated nucleated cell counts came from reference gene primer amplification. Using immunoSEQ multiplex PCR, the repertoire was profiled, and TCRdb retains in-frame clones only, with some absent. Clonal size and the V and J genes are those of that table, whereas D and trimming came from the DNA. The table lists about 120,000 clones, 80% to 90% of them singletons. The V end lost 7 bases, the J end lost 3 bases, and 19 bases lay between the germline ends. Per the germline V gene, CDR1 is MNHNY and CDR2 is SVGAGI (reference sequence). The CDR3 spans 15 residues. This clonotype was obtained from a woman aged 45-60 years with acute or convalescent COVID-19. Source material: peripheral blood. The gene calls are TRBV6-6 and TRBJ2-7; TRBD2 might be the D (5 bases). CDR3 loop: CASTYTDSKYYEQYF. Here the CDR3 DNA reads TGTGCCAGCACCTACACGGACTCCAAATACTACGAGCAGTACTTC.